This record looks at one T cell receptor beta chain sequence and its context. Its antigen is not known. These data are taken from a study of monozygotic twins with inflammatory bowel disease. Findings and limits, study-wide: Resolution of different T cell subtypes was not achieved.

Per germline, CDR1 SEHNR and CDR2 FQNEAQ (reference sequence). The CDR3 is made up of 13 amino acids. Reprocessing the 5' RACE reads, TCRdb reports a single entry for every CDR3 protein and omits DNA. The sample holds approximately 120,000 distinct CDR3 sequences. Each donor supplied under 3 ml of blood. This chain connects TRBV7-9 to TRBJ1-5; TCRdb reports TRBD1, a call that lacks DNA to check it against. The sequence came from a human donor with ulcerative colitis or Crohn's disease, or a healthy co-twin of an affected twin (not recorded which). Sequencing used blood. The CDR3 is CASSQQGHGPQHF.